The 25 T cell receptor beta chains below all came from one sample that was sequenced in a study of CD8 T cells in ankylosing spondylitis. TCRdb re-called the 5' RACE reads through MiXCR, storing one row per CDR3 protein. Among about 92,000 distinct CDR3 sequences listed, roughly 10% were seen once. Sequencing was done on a sample of blood, either unsorted or a sorted T cell fraction (not recorded which). These TCRs come from a male donor with ankylosing spondylitis or in good health (not recorded which).

The J gene is TRBJ2-5, the V gene TRBV30, with 8 bases matching TRBD1. The CDR3 covers 17 residues. The V gene's germline CDR1 is GTSNPN and CDR2 SVGIG (reference sequence). With 3 bases clipped from V and 5 bases from J, the junction kept 17 bases outside the gene matches. The CDR3: CAWSDRTGPWGSETQYF. The CDR3 DNA reads as TGTGCCTGGAGCGACCGGACAGGGCCTTGGGGTTCGGAGACCCAGTACTTC.

At least ten counts were recorded for this clonotype. J is TRBJ2-7 and V is TRBV23-1, with TRBD1 matching over 7 bases. TRBV23-1 falls under the ORF class, with uncertain function. J gave up 1 base and V 6 bases, and 6 bases lay outside the gene matches. The CDR3 covers 14 residues. DNA for the CDR3: TGCGCCAGCAGCCCTCACAGGGGTTCCTACGAGCAGTACTTC. Protein sequence: CASSPHRGSYEQYF.

This clonotype was observed at least ten times. The chain combines TRBV28 with TRBJ1-1, with 7 bases that match TRBD1. Per the germline V gene, CDR1 is MDHEN and CDR2 is SYDVKM. CDR3 length: 18 amino acids. The V segment lost 5 bases and the J segment 0 bases; nucleotides outside the gene matches: 15. The DNA of the CDR3 is TGTGCCAGCAGTCCAACCGGAGGGGGCCTAACCATGAACACTGAAGCTTTCTTT. It encodes CASSPTGGGLTMNTEAFF.

The chain couples TRBV9 to TRBJ2-2; TRBD1 matches at 7 bases. The germline gives CDR1 SGDLS, CDR2 YYNGEE. The trim removed 10 bases at V and 1 base at J, leaving 19 bases unmatched. CDR3 size: 18 residues. The CDR3 region is CAFCLGQLGTENTGELFF. The DNA for the CDR3 is TGTGCCTTCTGTTTAGGGCAATTGGGGACAGAGAACACCGGGGAGCTGTTTTTT.

The table lists this clonotype with a count of one. One base away lies a much larger clone, so this may be a sequencing read error. The CDR3, as DNA: TGTGCCGGCAGTTACCAGGGACGGTACTACGAGCAGTACTTC. Encoded protein: CAGSYQGRYYEQYF. This chain links TRBV6-5 with TRBJ2-7; D is tentatively TRBD1 or TRBD2 (5 bases each). The CDR3 totals 14 residues. Germline CDR1 is MNHEY and CDR2 is SVGAGI.

This clonotype turned up a few times. This chain links TRBV7-2 with TRBJ1-6; D not certain. The CDR3 spans 16 residues. V was pared by 5 bases and J by 6 bases, with 17 bases between. Germline-derived CDR1 and CDR2 are SGHTA and FQGNSA. Written as DNA, the CDR3 is TGTGCCAGCAGCGTGGGTCATAACAACGGTAATTCACCCCTCCACTTT. The encoded protein is CASSVGHNNGNSPLHF.

There are a few counts of this clonotype. V and J are TRBV19 and TRBJ2-2, with D perhaps TRBD1 (5 bases). With 5 bases removed from V and 0 bases from J, the gap between germline ends came to 10 bases. The CDR3 extends over 15 amino acids. Germline V gene sequence: CDR1 LNHDA, CDR2 SQIVND (reference sequence). This CDR3 is CASSSPTANTGELFF. The CDR3 DNA is TGTGCCAGTAGTTCTCCGACAGCGAACACCGGGGAGCTGTTTTTT. Full variable domain (remainder filled in from reference TRBV19 and TRBJ2-2): DGGITQSPKYLFRKEGQNVTLSCEQNLNHDAMYWYRQDPGQGLRLIYYSQIVNDFQKGDIAEGYSVSREKKESFPLTVTSAQKNPTAFYLCASSSPTANTGELFFGEGSRLTVL.

This clonotype has ten or more counts. The junction shows a germline mismatch at one end, possibly a read error. The V gene is TRBV24-1, the J gene TRBJ2-5; 8 nucleotides agree with TRBD1. CDR1 is KGHDR and CDR2 is SFDVKD in the germline V gene. This CDR3 comprises 13 residues. CDR3 DNA sequence: TGTGCTACCAGTGATTGGGACAGGGAGACCCAGTACTTC. Translation gives CATSDWDRETQYF.

This clonotype was recorded at least ten times. This sequence joins TRBV27 and TRBJ1-2; D unresolved. Germline CDR1 reads MNHEY; CDR2 reads SMNVEV (reference sequence). The CDR3 extends over 13 amino acids. Deletions cut 8 bases from V and 5 bases from J, with 15 bases between. The CDR3 here is CASCPLNCYGYTF. The CDR3, as DNA: TGTGCCAGCTGCCCCCTCAATTGTTATGGCTACACCTTC.

This clonotype was seen repeatedly, ten times or more. The V and J genes are TRBV20-1 and TRBJ1-4, with TRBD1 as a possible D gene (6 bases). Germline V gives CDR1 DFQATT, CDR2 SNEGSKA (reference sequence). CDR3 length equals 12 residues. With 1 base removed from V and 8 bases from J, the gap between germline ends came to 8 bases. The DNA for the CDR3 is TGCAGTGCTAGAGGAGGGGGAGAAAAACTGTTTTTT. It encodes CSARGGGEKLFF.

Ten or more counts support this clonotype. V is TRBV2 and J is TRBJ2-2; D is ambiguous. In germline, CDR1 is SNHLY, CDR2 FYNNEI. This CDR3 is 11 amino acids long. V was cut by 7 bases and J by 7 bases, with 7 bases left in between. CDR3: CASTLLGELFF. The CDR3 nucleotides are TGTGCCAGCACCCTACTCGGGGAGCTGTTTTTT.

The genes are TRBV11-2 and TRBJ2-1, with TRBD2 identical over 8 bases. Germline CDR1 is SGHAT and CDR2 is FQNNGV. The V segment lost 8 bases and the J segment 6 bases; nucleotides outside the gene matches: 12. The CDR3 is made up of 15 amino acids. The CDR3: CASLVSSGGLNEQFF. The CDR3 DNA sequence: TGTGCCAGCCTAGTTTCCAGCGGGGGTCTCAATGAGCAGTTCTTC.

The chain employs TRBV7-9 and TRBJ1-1, with D perhaps matching TRBD1 (5 bases). Trimming left V 5 bases short and J 4 bases short, with 17 bases between. The germline V gene has CDR1 SEHNR and CDR2 FQNEAQ (reference sequence). The CDR3 consists of 15 residues. The DNA for the CDR3 is TGTGCCAGCAGCCTACTGGGCGGGGGAGGCACTGAAGCTTTCTTT. This gives the protein CASSLLGGGGTEAFF. Looking up the rest from reference TRBV7-9 and TRBJ1-1 gives the full variable domain: DTGVSQNPRHKITKRGQNVTFRCDPISEHNRLYWYRQTLGQGPEFLTYFQNEAQLEKSRLLSDRFSAERPKGSFSTLEIQRTEQGDSAMYLCASSLLGGGGTEAFFGQGTRLTVV.

This clonotype was recorded many times. The chain employs TRBV14 and TRBJ2-3, with D unresolved. Germline-derived CDR1 and CDR2 are SGHDN and FVKESK. The CDR3 covers 15 residues. V lost 1 base, J lost 0 bases, and 8 bases lay in between. The chain's CDR3 is CASSQAGRSTDTQYF. The CDR3 DNA sequence: TGTGCCAGCAGCCAAGCGGGCAGGAGCACAGATACGCAGTATTTT.

In its sample, this clonotype was seen many times. The chain links TRBV6-6 to TRBJ2-7; no clear D gene. Trimming pared 6 bases from V and 3 bases from J, leaving 9 bases between. Germline lookup yields CDR1 MNHNY and CDR2 SVGAGI (reference sequence). This CDR3 is built from 12 residues. The CDR3 coding sequence is TGTGCCAGCAGCCAGGACGGCTACGAGCAGTACTTC. Amino acids: CASSQDGYEQYF.

Ten or more counts support this clonotype. The chain carries TRBV15 and TRBJ1-2; 7 bases line up with TRBD1. The trim removed 8 bases at V and 4 bases at J, leaving 10 bases unmatched. The CDR3 extends over 14 amino acids. From germline, CDR1 is LNHNV and CDR2 YYDKDF (reference sequence). CDR3 amino acids: CATSTGSGSYGYTF. CDR3 nucleotides: TGTGCCACCTCGACAGGGTCCGGGTCCTATGGCTACACCTTC.

The chain carries TRBV27 and TRBJ2-2; D not certain. CDR3 length equals 13 residues. Germline-derived CDR1 and CDR2 are MNHEY and SMNVEV (reference sequence). The V gene lost 3 bases and the J gene lost 5 bases, with 7 bases spanning the gap. The DNA of the CDR3 is TGTGCCAGCAGTTTTGCAGAGACCGGGGAGCTGTTTTTT. Translating it yields CASSFAETGELFF.

This clonotype was seen at least ten times. This chain connects TRBV7-2 to TRBJ1-1; 8 nucleotides align to TRBD1. The CDR3 extends over 12 amino acids. CDR1 and CDR2 (germline): SGHTA, FQGNSA. V was clipped by 5 bases and J by 7 bases; unmatched bases: 3. The DNA for the CDR3 is TGTGCCAGCAGCACCGGGACAGGTGAAGCTTTCTTT. Translated, it gives CASSTGTGEAFF.

Turning to this clonotype: This could be a read error, since a much larger clone is one nucleotide away. The V gene is TRBV5-1, the J gene TRBJ1-3; D is unclear. This CDR3 contains 15 residues. Trimming removed 3 bases from V and 9 bases from J, with 19 bases in between. Per the germline V gene, CDR1 is SGHRS and CDR2 is YFSETQ. The CDR3 spells CASSSGNQRGSTIYF. CDR3 in DNA: TGCGCCAGCAGCTCCGGGAACCAGAGAGGGAGCACCATATATTTT.

Ten or more counts support this clonotype. The chain has TRBV20-1 and TRBJ2-2, with 10 bases identical to TRBD2. From germline, CDR1 is DFQATT and CDR2 SNEGSKA (reference sequence). This CDR3 has 17 residues. Trimming took 6 bases from V and 4 from J; bases not matched to a gene: 14. CDR3 region: CSARSDSGLAFTGELFF. The DNA for the CDR3 is TGCAGTGCCCGGAGTGATTCGGGACTAGCGTTCACCGGGGAGCTGTTTTTT.

This clonotype was counted between two and nine times. The chain has TRBV2 and TRBJ2-2; weak D call: TRBD2 (5 bases). Trimming removed 2 bases from V and 2 bases from J, with 9 bases in between. The CDR3 length is 15 residues. Germline CDR1 is SNHLY and CDR2 is FYNNEI. CDR3: CASSERLANTGELFF. DNA for the CDR3: TGTGCCAGCAGTGAAAGGCTAGCTAACACCGGGGAGCTGTTTTTT.

In its sample, this clonotype was seen many times. The CDR3 protein is CASSSDLGFGEQYF. The CDR3 region has the DNA TGTGCCAGCAGCTCAGATCTGGGGTTTGGGGAGCAGTACTTC. The chain recombines TRBV5-6 with TRBJ2-7; D unresolved. The V end was cut by 3 bases, the J end by 7 bases, with 17 bases between. The CDR3 is 14 residues long. Germline CDR1 reads SGHDT; CDR2 reads YYEEEE.

The chain couples TRBV29-1 to TRBJ2-5; TRBD1 might be the D (6 bases). The CDR3 loop spans 12 amino acids. The ends were cut back, 3 bases at V and 5 bases at J, with 10 bases in the middle. Germline V lookup: CDR1 SQVTM, CDR2 ANQGSEA. The CDR3 sequence is CSVELQGETQYF. CDR3 nucleotide sequence: TGCAGCGTTGAGTTACAGGGTGAGACCCAGTACTTC. Combining the CDR3 with reference TRBV29-1 and TRBJ2-5 gives the whole variable domain SAVISQKPSRDICQRGTSLTIQCQVDSQVTMMFWYRQQPGQSLTLIATANQGSEATYESGFVIDKFPISRPNLTFSTLTVSNMSPEDSSIYLCSVELQGETQYFGPGTRLLVL.

This clonotype was counted ten times or more. One end of the junction varies from germline; a read error may be responsible. This chain connects TRBV7-7 to TRBJ2-5; 8 nucleotides line up with TRBD2. Germline assignment: CDR1 SSHAT and CDR2 FNYEAQ (reference sequence). CDR3 length: 13 residues. The CDR3 DNA reads TGTGCTAGCAGCTACGGGAGGGAAGAGACCCAGTACTTC. It encodes CASSYGREETQYF.

The sample holds many counts of this clonotype. This rearrangement joins TRBV28 to TRBJ2-7; 12 bases fit TRBD2. Per the germline V gene, CDR1 is MDHEN and CDR2 is SYDVKM. The CDR3 is 14 amino acids. V lost 6 bases and J lost 6; bases outside the gene matches: 6. The CDR3 reads CASSPRLAGAEQYF. Here the CDR3 DNA reads TGTGCCAGCAGCCCCAGACTAGCGGGGGCCGAGCAGTACTTC.